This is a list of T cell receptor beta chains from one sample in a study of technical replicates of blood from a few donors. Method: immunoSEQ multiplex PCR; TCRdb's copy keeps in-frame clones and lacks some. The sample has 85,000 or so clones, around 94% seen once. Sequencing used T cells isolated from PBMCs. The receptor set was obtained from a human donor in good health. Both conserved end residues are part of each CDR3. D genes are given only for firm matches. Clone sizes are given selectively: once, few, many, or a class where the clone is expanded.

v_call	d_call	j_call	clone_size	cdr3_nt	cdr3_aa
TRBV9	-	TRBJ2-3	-	TGTGCCAGCAGCGTAGCGGGGGGCGGTGGAACAGATACGCAGTATTTT	CASSVAGGGGTDTQYF
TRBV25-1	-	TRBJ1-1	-	TGTGCCAGCAGTGAATCAAATCAGGTATCTTTCTTT	CASSESNQVSFF
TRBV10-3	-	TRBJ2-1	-	TGTGCCATCAGTGAGGGAGGAAGGTACAATGAGCAGTTCTTC	CAISEGGRYNEQFF
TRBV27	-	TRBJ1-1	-	TGTGCCAGCAGTTCAGGGGCCGGCGGTGAAGCTTTCTTT	CASSSGAGGEAFF
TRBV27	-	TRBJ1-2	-	TGTGCCAGCAGTTTATCGGCCCTCTATGGCTACACCTTC	CASSLSALYGYTF
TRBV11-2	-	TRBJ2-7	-	TGTGCCAGCAGCAGCCTTTACGAGCAGTACTTC	CASSSLYEQYF
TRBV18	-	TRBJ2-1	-	TGTGCCAGCTCACCCGGGACACCCAATAGACCCTACAATGAGCAGTTCTTC	CASSPGTPNRPYNEQFF
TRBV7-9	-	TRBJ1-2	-	TGTGCCAGCAGCTTTCCTTTCTATGGCTACACCTTC	CASSFPFYGYTF
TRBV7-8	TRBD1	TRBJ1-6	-	TGTGCCAGCAGCCTCTTACCGGACAGGAGCAATTCACCCCTCCACTTT	CASSLLPDRSNSPLHF
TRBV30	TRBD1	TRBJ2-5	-	TGTGCCTACCAGGGGGAGCAGGTCCAAGAGACCCAGTACTTC	CAYQGEQVQETQYF
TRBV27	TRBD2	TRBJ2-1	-	TGTGCCAGCAGTCCCTCGCTAGCGGGAGGGCAGTTCTTC	CASSPSLAGGQFF
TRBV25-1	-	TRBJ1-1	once	TGTGCCAGCAGTTCCCAGAACCCTGAAGCTTTCTTT	CASSSQNPEAFF
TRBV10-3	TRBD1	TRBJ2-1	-	TGTGCCATCAGGGAAACAGGGGGTGGGGCCTACAATGAGCAGTTCTTC	CAIRETGGGAYNEQFF
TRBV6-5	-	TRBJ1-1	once	TGTGCCAGCAGTTACAACGCAGGATCGAACACTGAAGCTTTCTTT	CASSYNAGSNTEAFF